The rows below give T cell receptor beta chains drawn from one sample of a study of T cells in Graves' hyperthyroidism and ophthalmopathy. TCRdb reprocessed the multiplex PCR reads with MiXCR, giving one entry per CDR3 protein. Of roughly 570,000 distinct CDR3 sequences in the sample, approximately 44% were seen once. Input material: peripheral blood or thyroid tissue (not recorded which). These receptors originate from a young woman with Graves' hyperthyroidism. Each CDR3 is given with its conserved first and last residue. A D gene is named only where the DNA matches it firmly. Clone size appears in some rows only: once, few, many, or a class for an expanded clone.

CDR3 DNA	CDR3 protein	D gene	clone size	J gene	V gene
TGCGCCAGCAGCCAGATCTTGGGGGGTACGGCCTATGGCTACACCTTC	CASSQILGGTAYGYTF	NA	many	TRBJ1-2	TRBV4-1
TGTGCCAGCAGCTTATCAGGGCCTGGTGAGCAGTTTTTT	CASSLSGPGEQFF	NA	few	TRBJ2-2	TRBV11-3
TGCAGTTCCCCGGCTTCCGCACAGGGGGTCGAGACCCAGTACTTC	CSSPASAQGVETQYF	TRBD1	many	TRBJ2-5	TRBV20-1
TGCAGTGCTAGAGAACGAGGGACATGGGGGCCCTATGGCTACACCTTC	CSARERGTWGPYGYTF	NA	many	TRBJ1-2	TRBV20-1
TGTGCCAGCAGTCCCCAGACAGGCAGAGAGGAAAAACTGTTTTTT	CASSPQTGREEKLFF	NA	few	TRBJ1-4	TRBV6-5
TGTGCCAACAGCTCCTCGGCCAGGGCGCAGCCCCAGCAATTT	CANSSSARAQPQQF	NA	once	TRBJ1-5	TRBV7-9
TGCAGTGCTAGAAGTGGGGCAGGGTTTAATCAGCCCCAGCATTTT	CSARSGAGFNQPQHF	NA	many	TRBJ1-5	TRBV20-1
TGCAGCGCTAGACAGGGGGGCAGTGGCTACACCTTC	CSARQGGSGYTF	TRBD1	once	TRBJ1-2	TRBV29-1
TGTGCCATCAGTGCGAACAGGGAATCTCAGCCCCAGCATTTT	CAISANRESQPQHF	NA	many	TRBJ1-5	TRBV10-3
TGCAGTGCTAGATCACAGCGCTCTGGAAACACCATATATTTT	CSARSQRSGNTIYF	NA	many	TRBJ1-3	TRBV20-1
TGTGCCAGCAGCTTGGCGCCTAATGAAAAACTGTTTTTT	CASSLAPNEKLFF	NA	NA	TRBJ1-4	TRBV7-9
TGTGCCAGCAGACACCGGGACAGGGAGTCAAACGAGCAGTACTTC	CASRHRDRESNEQYF	TRBD1	NA	TRBJ2-7	TRBV2
TGTGCCAGCAGCCAAGGGGCAGGCGGAGGGGAAAAACTGTTTTTT	CASSQGAGGGEKLFF	NA	many	TRBJ1-4	TRBV4-2
TGTGCCAGCAGCTCAAGGGGTAGCGGGAGGAGCACAGATACGCAGTATTTT	CASSSRGSGRSTDTQYF	TRBD2	NA	TRBJ2-3	TRBV7-2
TGTGCCAGCAGAGAGCCCGTCGGCGCTGGAAACACCATATATTTT	CASREPVGAGNTIYF	NA	many	TRBJ1-3	TRBV12-3/TRBV12-4
TGTGCCAGCAGCCATAGCCCGGGGGAGGATGAGCAGTACTTC	CASSHSPGEDEQYF	NA	NA	TRBJ2-7	TRBV7-2
TGTGCCAGCAGCAGCAGAGGGTCACCTGCGAGGGATGAGCAGTTCTTC	CASSSRGSPARDEQFF	NA	NA	TRBJ2-1	TRBV7-2
TGTGCCAGCAGTGGGGGGCGACAGGGCTACACCTTC	CASSGGRQGYTF	NA	NA	TRBJ1-2	TRBV2
TGCGCCAGCAGCCAACAGAGCTCCTATAATTCACCCCTCCACTTT	CASSQQSSYNSPLHF	NA	many	TRBJ1-6	TRBV5-1
TGTGCCAGCAGCCCGAAGGCGGGGAGCACAGATACGCAGTATTTT	CASSPKAGSTDTQYF	NA	NA	TRBJ2-3	TRBV7-7
TGTGCCATCGACAGGGGCGACACCGGGGAGCTGTTTTTT	CAIDRGDTGELFF	TRBD1	many	TRBJ2-2	TRBV15
TGTGCCAGCAGCTTGACAGAAAGCTATGGCTACACCTTC	CASSLTESYGYTF	NA	many	TRBJ1-2	TRBV11-2
TGTGCCAGCAGGACCTCCGTACCGGATGAGCAGTTCTTC	CASRTSVPDEQFF	NA	NA	TRBJ2-1	TRBV2
TGCGCCAGCAGCTTCACTGGGAAGGAGACCCAGCATTTT	CASSFTGKETQHF	NA	NA	TRBJ1-5	TRBV5-1
TGTGCCATCAGTGAGTCATCGGGTCTCGGGAACGAGCAGTACTTC	CAISESSGLGNEQYF	NA	many	TRBJ2-7	TRBV10-3
TGCAGTGCCCCTTCCCGGGAGAGCTCTGGGGCCAACGTCCTGACTTTC	CSAPSRESSGANVLTF	NA	many	TRBJ2-6	TRBV20-1
TGTGCCAGCAGCTTGTTGCCGGGGGCTAACTATGGCTACACCTTC	CASSLLPGANYGYTF	NA	many	TRBJ1-2	TRBV5-6
TGTGCCACCAGCAGAGGTGAACAGGGGGCTAACTATGGCTACACCTTC	CATSRGEQGANYGYTF	TRBD1	NA	TRBJ1-2	TRBV15
TGTGCCAGCAGCCAGGGACAGGGAGTTACCTACGAGCAGTACTTC	CASSQGQGVTYEQYF	TRBD1	NA	TRBJ2-7	TRBV16
TGTGCCAGCAGCTTAGATCTGGCTCTAGCGGGAATGACCCAGTACTTC	CASSLDLALAGMTQYF	TRBD2	NA	TRBJ2-5	TRBV7-2
TGTGCCAGCTTCAGGGGGCCCTATGGCTACACCTTC	CASFRGPYGYTF	TRBD1	NA	TRBJ1-2	TRBV7-9
TGTGCCAGCAGTTACTCGGGGGGCGGCTATGGCTACACCTTC	CASSYSGGGYGYTF	NA	many	TRBJ1-2	TRBV6-5
TGTGCCAGCAGCCAAGATTTGGGGCAATCTGGGCAGCCCCAGCATTTT	CASSQDLGQSGQPQHF	NA	few	TRBJ1-5	TRBV4-2
TGTACCAGCAAGCTACCGGGACTCAACACCGGGGAGCTGTTTTTT	CTSKLPGLNTGELFF	NA	NA	TRBJ2-2	TRBV12-3/TRBV12-4
TGCGCCAGCGGAGCAGGGGTAGAGCAGTACTTC	CASGAGVEQYF	NA	NA	TRBJ2-7	TRBV5-1
TGTGCCAGCAGTCCCGGGACAGGGATGGGGGAGCAGTACTTC	CASSPGTGMGEQYF	TRBD1	NA	TRBJ2-7	TRBV25-1
TGTGCCAGCAGTTTCGACAGGGCCACAGATACGCAGTATTTT	CASSFDRATDTQYF	TRBD1	NA	TRBJ2-3	TRBV12-3/TRBV12-4
TGTGCCAGCAGCGTAGCCGAGACAGGGCCCTCCTCTGAAGCTTTCTTT	CASSVAETGPSSEAFF	TRBD1	NA	TRBJ1-1	TRBV9
TGTGCCAGCAGCGGGGGGACAGGGGGCCTCCAAGAGACCCAGTACTTC	CASSGGTGGLQETQYF	TRBD1	many	TRBJ2-5	TRBV5-8
TGTGCCTGGGGGGACTCTGGGGCCAACGTCCTGACTTTC	CAWGDSGANVLTF	NA	many	TRBJ2-6	TRBV30
TGTGCCAGCAGCTTTTACCTCGAGAATCAGCCCCAGCATTTT	CASSFYLENQPQHF	NA	many	TRBJ1-5	TRBV5-5
TGCGCCAGCAGCTTGCTCGGGAGCGAAGAGACCCAGTACTTC	CASSLLGSEETQYF	NA	NA	TRBJ2-5	TRBV5-1
TGTGCCAGCAGCGTAGGGGTAACCTATAATTCACCCCTCCACTTT	CASSVGVTYNSPLHF	NA	few	TRBJ1-6	TRBV9
TGCAGTGCCCGCGACCGCACGGAAAAAGGGCTAGCGGGAAACTACGAGCAGTACTTC	CSARDRTEKGLAGNYEQYF	TRBD2	NA	TRBJ2-7	TRBV20-1
TGCAGCGTTCTGACTCCTAGCTCCTACAATGAGCAGTTCTTC	CSVLTPSSYNEQFF	NA	NA	TRBJ2-1	TRBV29-1
TGTGCCAGCAGTGAGTCGGCACAGTATAATTCACCCCTCCACTTT	CASSESAQYNSPLHF	NA	medium-sized	TRBJ1-6	TRBV25-1
TGTGCTAGCAGCTTAGCGGGAGGCTCAGATACGCAGTATTTT	CASSLAGGSDTQYF	TRBD2	many	TRBJ2-3	TRBV7-7
TGCAGCGTGGCCCGGACAGGTCCGAACACCGGGGAGCTGTTTTTT	CSVARTGPNTGELFF	TRBD1	NA	TRBJ2-2	TRBV29-1
TGTGCCACCAGTGATCCTGGCAGGAACTATGGCTACACCTTC	CATSDPGRNYGYTF	NA	NA	TRBJ1-2	TRBV24-1
TGCGCCAGCAGCTTGGCGACAGCCGATCAGCGATACTATGGCTACACCTTC	CASSLATADQRYYGYTF	NA	many	TRBJ1-2	TRBV5-1
TGTGCCAGCAGCTTAGGGGTCCGGAATACAGCTTTCTTT	CASSLGVRNTAFF	NA	many	TRBJ1-1	TRBV7-2
TGTGCCAGCAGAAAACGGGACGCCGTTTTCTATGGCTACACCTTC	CASRKRDAVFYGYTF	NA	NA	TRBJ1-2	TRBV6-1
TGTGCCAGCAGCGGCCGGACTAGCGGCCAAGAGACCCAGTACTTC	CASSGRTSGQETQYF	TRBD2	many	TRBJ2-5	TRBV11-2
TGTGCCAGCAGTTTAAGGGGGGGGGGAATGGGCAATCAGCCCCAGCATTTT	CASSLRGGGMGNQPQHF	NA	NA	TRBJ1-5	TRBV2
TGTGCCAGCAGTTTTGGGCGAAACTATGGCTACACCTTC	CASSFGRNYGYTF	NA	many	TRBJ1-2	TRBV27
TGTGCCATCAGTGAGAAGCGGAACAATGAGCAGTTCTTC	CAISEKRNNEQFF	NA	NA	TRBJ2-1	TRBV10-3
TGTGCCAGCAGTGATCGGAGCAGGTACGAGCAGTTCTTC	CASSDRSRYEQFF	NA	many	TRBJ2-1	TRBV25-1
TGCAGTGCCCCCTGGGGCGGAGAAAAACTGTTTTTT	CSAPWGGEKLFF	NA	NA	TRBJ1-4	TRBV20-1
TGTGCCAGCACTGAGATGGGCGAAAGCAATCAGCCCCAGCATTTT	CASTEMGESNQPQHF	NA	few	TRBJ1-5	TRBV6-6
TGTGCCAGCAGTGAAGTAGCGGGAGAGCAGTTCTTC	CASSEVAGEQFF	TRBD2	once	TRBJ2-1	TRBV2